The 27 T cell receptor beta chains given below trace back to one sample, sequenced in a study of early T cells in non-severe SARS-CoV-2 infection. MiXCR, applied by TCRdb to the 5' RACE reads, yields one record per CDR3 protein. The sample has 55,000 to 75,000 distinct CDR3 sequences; 10% are singletons. The material was whole blood, obtained at baseline. The source is an adult who was a healthcare worker with PCR-confirmed SARS-CoV-2 infection or an uninfected control (not recorded which).

This clonotype was detected ten times or more. This chain links TRBV19 with TRBJ2-2; no clear D gene. CDR3 length: 12 residues. Trimming took 7 bases from V and 3 from J, leaving 6 bases between them. Germline V gene sequence: CDR1 LNHDA, CDR2 SQIVND (reference sequence). In DNA, the CDR3 is TGTGCCAGTAATAAGTACACCGGGGAGCTGTTTTTT. Its protein product is CASNKYTGELFF.

This clonotype was observed at least ten times. The J gene is TRBJ2-1, the V gene TRBV7-2, with 7 bases lining up with TRBD2. The CDR3 is 15 amino acids. CDR1 SGHTA and CDR2 FQGNSA come from the germline V gene. V was pared by 5 bases and J by 7 bases, with 11 bases of the junction left unmatched. The CDR3 DNA reads as TGTGCCAGCAGCGGGAGATTAGCGGGTGCAAATGAGCAGTTCTTC. This gives the protein CASSGRLAGANEQFF. The variable domain in full, with the rest retrieved from reference TRBV7-2 and TRBJ2-1, is GAGVSQSPSNKVTEKGKDVELRCDPISGHTALYWYRQSLGQGLEFLIYFQGNSAPDKSGLPSDRFSAERTGGSVSTLTIQRTQQEDSAVYLCASSGRLAGANEQFFGPGTRLTVL.

Many counts were recorded for this clonotype. The chain uses TRBV6-4 and TRBJ2-1, with D perhaps matching TRBD2 (6 bases). CDR1 MRHNA and CDR2 SNTAGT come from the germline V gene. The V end was cut by 6 bases, the J end by 10 bases, with 22 bases between. This CDR3 spans 15 amino acids. The CDR3 DNA reads TGTGCCAGCAGCCAGGATCTAATGCGGGGAGACGAGCAGTTCTTC. Translation: CASSQDLMRGDEQFF.

Only a few counts were recorded for this clonotype. The CDR3 nucleotides read TGTGCCAGCTCACTACAGGGGACGGGAACTGAAGCTTTCTTT. This encodes CASSLQGTGTEAFF. V is TRBV18 and J is TRBJ1-1; 7 nucleotides line up with TRBD1. Losses at the gene ends were 4 bases for V and 5 bases for J; bases not matched to a gene: 7. The CDR3 runs to 14 residues. Germline V gene sequence: CDR1 KGHSH, CDR2 LQKENI.

This clonotype was seen many times. The chain combines TRBV12-3 or TRBV12-4 with TRBJ1-1; D remains ambiguous. The CDR3 sequence is 12 residues long. The V end was cut by 6 bases, the J end by 2 bases, with 7 bases between. CDR3 sequence: CASSPKNTEAFF. DNA for the CDR3: TGTGCCAGCAGCCCGAAAAACACTGAAGCTTTCTTT.

This clonotype was seen more than once but under ten times. The chain employs TRBV5-1 and TRBJ2-3; D might be TRBD2 (5 bases). The germline V gene has CDR1 SGHRS and CDR2 YFSETQ. CDR3 length: 15 residues. The V end was cut by 4 bases, the J end by 0 bases, with 12 bases between. The CDR3 sequence: CASSPSGYSTDTQYF. The CDR3 DNA reads TGCGCCAGCAGCCCGAGCGGATATAGCACAGATACGCAGTATTTT.

This clonotype has a count of ten or more. The chain has TRBV9 and TRBJ2-3; TRBD1 agrees at 9 bases. Germline values: CDR1 SGDLS, CDR2 YYNGEE. The CDR3 length is 15 residues. V gave up 0 bases and J gave up 3 bases; unmatched junction bases: 2. CDR3: CASSVAGQGTDTQYF. The DNA for the CDR3 is TGTGCCAGCAGCGTAGCGGGACAGGGTACAGATACGCAGTATTTT.

This clonotype was recorded a few times. J is TRBJ1-6 and V is TRBV12-3 or TRBV12-4; D remains ambiguous. Trimming removed 2 bases from V and 6 bases from J, with 11 bases in between. The CDR3 extends over 15 amino acids. CDR3 sequence: CASSLRPVVNSPLHF. CDR3 nucleotides: TGTGCCAGCAGTTTACGACCCGTGGTTAATTCACCCCTCCACTTT.

The gene calls are TRBV6-1 and TRBJ2-1; 14 bases align to TRBD2. The CDR3 totals 17 residues. Germline V gene data show CDR1 as MNHNS and CDR2 as SASEGT. J was trimmed by 8 bases and V by 6 bases; bases with no gene match: 12. The CDR3 is CASRAGTSGSLSHEQFF. The CDR3 region has the DNA TGTGCCAGCAGAGCCGGGACTAGCGGGAGTCTGTCCCATGAGCAGTTCTTC.

The CDR3 protein is CASSTPTGRITEAFF. CDR3 bases: TGTGCCAGCAGTACCCCGACAGGGAGGATTACTGAAGCTTTCTTT. The V call is TRBV28, the J call TRBJ1-1; 7 positions match TRBD1. V lost 5 bases, J lost 5 bases, and 11 bases stayed unmatched. The CDR3 has 15 residues. Germline CDR1 MDHEN, CDR2 SYDVKM.

CDR3 in DNA: TGTGCCAGCAGCCAACCCGGGACAGGGCTCGTGCAGTACTTC. It encodes CASSQPGTGLVQYF. The genes are TRBV3-1 and TRBJ2-7; 9 nucleotides agree with TRBD1. CDR3 length: 14 amino acids. V lost 2 bases and J lost 9; bases outside the gene matches: 8. CDR1 is LGHDT, CDR2 YNNKEL, per germline (reference sequence).

The chain couples TRBV9 to TRBJ2-1, with no clear D. With 3 bases removed from V and 6 bases from J, the gap between germline ends came to 16 bases. The CDR3 is 15 residues long. CDR1 and CDR2 from the germline V gene are SGDLS and YYNGEE. For the CDR3, the DNA is TGTGCCAGCAGCGCCCGACTCACGGATGGCAATGAGCAGTTCTTC. The encoded protein is CASSARLTDGNEQFF.

The table lists this clonotype with many counts. The rearrangement joins TRBV19 to TRBJ1-4, with a weak D call TRBD1 (5 bases). This CDR3 has 15 amino acids. CDR1 and CDR2 (germline): LNHDA, SQIVND (reference sequence). Trimming cost V 5 bases and J 3 bases, with 13 bases left between them. This chain's CDR3 is CASSPTTASNEKLFF. The CDR3 nucleotides are TGTGCCAGTAGTCCCACGACAGCTTCTAATGAAAAACTGTTTTTT. Together with reference TRBV19 and TRBJ1-4, the CDR3 gives the full variable domain: DGGITQSPKYLFRKEGQNVTLSCEQNLNHDAMYWYRQDPGQGLRLIYYSQIVNDFQKGDIAEGYSVSREKKESFPLTVTSAQKNPTAFYLCASSPTTASNEKLFFGSGTQLSVL.

The sample holds a few counts of this clonotype. The chain joins TRBV20-1 to TRBJ1-5, with a tentative D call TRBD1 (5 bases). Germline CDR1 DFQATT, CDR2 SNEGSKA (reference sequence). V was clipped by 4 bases and J by 1 base, with 8 bases between them. The CDR3 loop spans 13 amino acids. CDR3 nucleotides: TGCAGTGCTACCGGGACCAGCAATCAGCCCCAGCATTTT. Its protein product is CSATGTSNQPQHF.

This sequence joins TRBV29-1 and TRBJ2-1; D remains unclear. Trimming cost V 1 base and J 12 bases, with 1 base left between them. Germline loops: CDR1 SQVTM, CDR2 ANQGSEA. The CDR3 totals 8 residues. The CDR3 DNA reads as TGCAGCGTTGAAGGGCAGTTCTTC. Its translation: CSVEGQFF.

The V call is TRBV7-2, the J call TRBJ2-1, with TRBD2 matching over 16 bases. From germline, CDR1 is SGHTA and CDR2 FQGNSA. J was trimmed by 2 bases and V by 5 bases; bases with no gene match: 3. CDR3 length: 17 amino acids. CDR3: CASSQGTSGRAYNEQFF. The DNA of the CDR3 is TGTGCCAGCAGCCAAGGGACTAGCGGGAGGGCCTACAATGAGCAGTTCTTC. The complete variable domain, with remaining parts taken from reference TRBV7-2 and TRBJ2-1, reads GAGVSQSPSNKVTEKGKDVELRCDPISGHTALYWYRQSLGQGLEFLIYFQGNSAPDKSGLPSDRFSAERTGGSVSTLTIQRTQQEDSAVYLCASSQGTSGRAYNEQFFGPGTRLTVL.

The sample holds a few counts of this clonotype. At one boundary the junction diverges from the germline segment, which might be a read error. This chain connects TRBV6-5 to TRBJ2-3; D is ambiguous. Germline lookup yields CDR1 MNHEY and CDR2 SVGAGI. The CDR3 contains 16 residues. This CDR3 is CASSHSVRKNTDTQYF. CDR3 DNA: TGTGCCAGCAGTCACTCGGTTCGCAAAAACACAGATACGCAGTATTTT.

This clonotype was detected a few times. The rearrangement uses TRBV20-1 and TRBJ1-1; 8 nucleotides agree with TRBD1. Germline V CDR1 and CDR2: DFQATT, SNEGSKA (reference sequence). The CDR3 is 15 residues long. V was pared by 4 bases and J by 1 base, with 8 bases of the junction left unmatched. CDR3: CSAKIRGTGNTEAFF. The CDR3 DNA reads as TGCAGTGCTAAGATACGCGGGACAGGGAACACTGAAGCTTTCTTT.

The CDR3 DNA follows: TGCGCCAGCAGCTTGGTTCCGACTAGCGGGAGGGCCCGTTACGAGCAGTACTTC. As protein: CASSLVPTSGRARYEQYF. J is TRBJ2-7 and V is TRBV5-1; 14 bases fit TRBD2. Germline V gene lookup returns CDR1 SGHRS and CDR2 YFSETQ. J lost 4 bases, V lost 0 bases, and 9 bases had no gene match. The CDR3 loop spans 18 amino acids.

The rearrangement joins TRBV7-2 to TRBJ2-7; TRBD1 is a possible D gene (6 bases). Germline V CDR1 and CDR2: SGHTA, FQGNSA. This CDR3 comprises 14 residues. Deletions cut 0 bases from V and 3 bases from J, with 9 bases between. CDR3 in DNA: TGTGCCAGCAGCTTAGCGACAGGATTCTACGAGCAGTACTTC. Protein: CASSLATGFYEQYF.

V usage is TRBV20-1 and J usage is TRBJ2-5; D possibly corresponds to TRBD2 (6 bases). The CDR3 length is 15 residues. CDR1 is DFQATT, CDR2 SNEGSKA, per germline (reference sequence). Trimming took 5 bases from V and 6 from J, leaving 22 bases between them. DNA of the CDR3: TGCAGTGCTTACAGCAGTTCGGCGGGACGAAAGACCCAGTACTTC. It yields the protein CSAYSSSAGRKTQYF.

This clonotype was detected a few times. The genes are TRBV24-1 and TRBJ2-7; D may be TRBD1 or TRBD2 (5 bases each). V was clipped by 3 bases and J by 4 bases, with 9 bases between them. The CDR3 loop spans 13 amino acids. CDR1 KGHDR and CDR2 SFDVKD come from the germline V gene. In nucleotides, the CDR3 is TGTGCCACCAGTGATCCGAGGGGTTACGAGCAGTACTTC. Translated, it gives CATSDPRGYEQYF.

This clonotype has a count of ten or more. The gene calls are TRBV28 and TRBJ1-2, with a possible D match to TRBD1 (5 bases). The CDR3 is 11 amino acids. Germline loops: CDR1 MDHEN, CDR2 SYDVKM. The CDR3 sequence is CATGGGTGYTF. The CDR3 bases are TGTGCGACGGGGGGAGGTACTGGCTACACCTTC.

A few counts support this clonotype. V gene TRBV11-2 combines with J gene TRBJ2-3; the match to TRBD2 covers 7 bases. V dropped 2 bases and J dropped 2; count of bases not matched to a gene: 10. Germline loops: CDR1 SGHAT, CDR2 FQNNGV. The CDR3 runs 17 residues. The CDR3 sequence: CASSLLGLGDFTDTQYF. The CDR3 DNA reads as TGTGCCAGCAGCTTACTAGGACTAGGAGACTTCACAGATACGCAGTATTTT.

This clonotype has ten or more counts. The chain couples TRBV7-8 to TRBJ2-5; D is unresolved. Germline V gene data show CDR1 as SGHVS and CDR2 as FQNEAQ. The CDR3 is 14 residues long. V gave up 5 bases and J gave up 9 bases, with 19 bases separating them. The CDR3 region is CASSPTTDRTAQYF. Here the CDR3 DNA reads TGTGCCAGCAGCCCAACGACCGATCGTACGGCCCAGTACTTC.

This clonotype was counted many times. The V call is TRBV12-3 or TRBV12-4, the J call TRBJ2-1; D perhaps matches TRBD1 (5 bases). The CDR3 consists of 12 residues. Trimming removed 5 bases from V and 9 bases from J, with 11 bases in between. CDR3 sequence (DNA): TGTGCCAGCAGTCGGACACGGAGTGAGCAGTTCTTC. Encoded protein: CASSRTRSEQFF.

The rearrangement joins TRBV6-1 to TRBJ1-5, with D possibly matching TRBD1 (6 bases). V dropped 8 bases and J dropped 0 bases, with 20 bases sitting between them. The germline V gene encodes CDR1 MNHNS and CDR2 SASEGT. The CDR3 spans 17 residues. The CDR3 coding sequence is TGTGCCAGCCATCACCCCGGGACAACTTATAGCAATCAGCCCCAGCATTTT. Translating gives CASHHPGTTYSNQPQHF.